This TCR beta chain comes out of a study of T cell responses to AZD1222 COVID-19 vaccine. This CDR3 contains 13 residues. V dropped 4 bases and J dropped 0 bases, with 6 bases sitting between them. Libraries were prepared by immunoSEQ multiplex PCR; TCRdb keeps only in-frame clonotypes and omits some of them. This table holds 100,000 or so clones, 88% found once. The material sequenced was peripheral blood, taken on day 0 of AZD1222 vaccination. This rearrangement joins TRBV12-3 or TRBV12-4 to TRBJ1-1; no reliable D call. The origin of this receptor is an adult in good health. The CDR3 here is CASSSRMNTEAFF. The CDR3 DNA reads as TGTGCCAGCAGTTCCAGGATGAACACTGAAGCTTTCTTT.